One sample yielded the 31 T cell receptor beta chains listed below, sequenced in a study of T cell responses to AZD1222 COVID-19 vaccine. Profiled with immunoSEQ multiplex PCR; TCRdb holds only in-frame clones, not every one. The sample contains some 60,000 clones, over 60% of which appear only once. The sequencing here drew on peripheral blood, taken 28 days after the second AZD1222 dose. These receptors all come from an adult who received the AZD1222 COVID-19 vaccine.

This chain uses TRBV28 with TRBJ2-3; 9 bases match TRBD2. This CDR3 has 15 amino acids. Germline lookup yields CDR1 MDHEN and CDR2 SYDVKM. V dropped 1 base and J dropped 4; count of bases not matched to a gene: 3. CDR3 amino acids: CASSLLGLAPDTQYF. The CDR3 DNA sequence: TGTGCCAGCAGTTTATTGGGACTAGCCCCAGATACGCAGTATTTT.

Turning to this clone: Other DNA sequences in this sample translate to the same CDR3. The CDR3 DNA follows: TGTGCCAGCAGTTTACCGGGGACAGATACGCAGTATTTT. It is translated as CASSLPGTDTQYF. This rearrangement joins TRBV5-6 to TRBJ2-3; TRBD2 is a possible D gene (5 bases). Looked up from germline, CDR1 is SGHDT and CDR2 is YYEEEE. The CDR3 contains 13 residues. The ends were cut back, 5 bases at V and 3 bases at J, with 10 bases in the middle.

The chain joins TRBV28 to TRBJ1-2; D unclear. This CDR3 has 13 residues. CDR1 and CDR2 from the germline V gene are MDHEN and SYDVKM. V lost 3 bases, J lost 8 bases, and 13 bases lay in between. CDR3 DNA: TGTGCCAGCAGTTTGGCGCAAACCTGGGGCTACACCTTC. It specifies CASSLAQTWGYTF.

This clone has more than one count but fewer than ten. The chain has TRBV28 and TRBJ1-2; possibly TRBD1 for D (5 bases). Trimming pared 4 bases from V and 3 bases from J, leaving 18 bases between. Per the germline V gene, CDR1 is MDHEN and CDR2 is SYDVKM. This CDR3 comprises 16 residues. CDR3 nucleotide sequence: TGTGCCAGCAGTTCAGGAGCAGGGATCCGAGACTATGGCTACACCTTC. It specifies CASSSGAGIRDYGYTF.

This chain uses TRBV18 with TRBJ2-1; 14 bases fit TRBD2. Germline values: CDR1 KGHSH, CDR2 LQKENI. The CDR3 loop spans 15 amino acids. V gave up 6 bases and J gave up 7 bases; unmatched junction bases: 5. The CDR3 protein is CASSLGLAGVNEQFF. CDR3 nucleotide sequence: TGTGCCAGCTCCCTGGGACTAGCGGGGGTAAATGAGCAGTTCTTC.

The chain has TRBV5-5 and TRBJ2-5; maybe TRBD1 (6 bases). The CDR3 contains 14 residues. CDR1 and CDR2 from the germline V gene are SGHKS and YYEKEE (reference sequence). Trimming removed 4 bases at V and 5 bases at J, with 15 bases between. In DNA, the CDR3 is TGTGCCAGCAGCCCACAGGGAAGCGAGGAGACCCAGTACTTC. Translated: CASSPQGSEETQYF.

The CDR3 DNA is TGCGCCAGCAGCCAACCCTACTCTGGCTTGGCTGAAAAACTGTTTTTT. It codes for CASSQPYSGLAEKLFF. The V call is TRBV4-3, the J call TRBJ1-4; D gene unclear. CDR1 is LGHNA and CDR2 is YSLEER in the germline V gene. This CDR3 is 16 amino acids long. V was pared by 2 bases and J by 7 bases, with 17 bases between.

CDR3 sequence (DNA): TGTGCCAGCAGCTCAGACTGGCCAGCCCTCTCTAGCACAGATACGCAGTATTTT. The encoded protein is CASSSDWPALSSTDTQYF. V is TRBV11-2 and J is TRBJ2-3; D not certain. The CDR3 length is 18 residues. Deletions cut 4 bases from V and 0 bases from J, with 20 bases between. CDR1 is SGHAT, CDR2 FQNNGV, per germline.

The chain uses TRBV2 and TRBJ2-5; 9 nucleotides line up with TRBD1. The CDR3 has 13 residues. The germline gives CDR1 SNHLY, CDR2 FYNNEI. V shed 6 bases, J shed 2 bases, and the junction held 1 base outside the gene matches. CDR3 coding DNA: TGTGCCAGCAGAGGGACAGGGCAAGAGACCCAGTACTTC. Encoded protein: CASRGTGQETQYF.

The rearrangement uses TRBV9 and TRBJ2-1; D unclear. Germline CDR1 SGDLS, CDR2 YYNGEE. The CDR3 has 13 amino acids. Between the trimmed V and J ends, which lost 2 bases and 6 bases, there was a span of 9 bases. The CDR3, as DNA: TGTGCCAGCAGCGTCCAGGACGGCAATGAGCAGTTCTTC. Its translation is CASSVQDGNEQFF.

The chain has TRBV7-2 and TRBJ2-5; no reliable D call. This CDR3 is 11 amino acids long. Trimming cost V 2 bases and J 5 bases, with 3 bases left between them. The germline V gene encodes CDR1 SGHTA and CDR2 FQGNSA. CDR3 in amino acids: CASSLWETQYF. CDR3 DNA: TGTGCCAGCAGCTTATGGGAGACCCAGTACTTC.

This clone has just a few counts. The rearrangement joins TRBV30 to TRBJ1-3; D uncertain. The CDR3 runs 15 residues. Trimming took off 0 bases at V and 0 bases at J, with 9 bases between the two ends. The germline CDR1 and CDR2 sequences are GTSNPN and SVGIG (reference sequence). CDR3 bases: TGTGCCTGGAGTGTAGCCCAGAACTCTGGAAACACCATATATTTT. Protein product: CAWSVAQNSGNTIYF.

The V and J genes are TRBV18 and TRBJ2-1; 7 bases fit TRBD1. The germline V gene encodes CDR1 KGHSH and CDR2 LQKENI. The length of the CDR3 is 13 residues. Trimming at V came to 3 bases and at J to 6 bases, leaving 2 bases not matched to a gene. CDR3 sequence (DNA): TGTGCCAGCTCACCGGGGACAGTCAATGAGCAGTTCTTC. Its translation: CASSPGTVNEQFF. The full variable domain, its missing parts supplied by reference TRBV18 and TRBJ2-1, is NAGVMQNPRHLVRRRGQEARLRCSPMKGHSHVYWYRQLPEEGLKFMVYLQKENIIDESGMPKERFSAEFPKEGPSILRIQQVVRGDSAAYFCASSPGTVNEQFFGPGTRLTVL.

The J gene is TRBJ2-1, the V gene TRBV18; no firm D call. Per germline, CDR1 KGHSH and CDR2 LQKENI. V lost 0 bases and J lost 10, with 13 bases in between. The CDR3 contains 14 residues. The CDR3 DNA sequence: TGTGCCAGCTCACCACCGGTCACGACGGAAGAGCAGTTCTTC. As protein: CASSPPVTTEEQFF.

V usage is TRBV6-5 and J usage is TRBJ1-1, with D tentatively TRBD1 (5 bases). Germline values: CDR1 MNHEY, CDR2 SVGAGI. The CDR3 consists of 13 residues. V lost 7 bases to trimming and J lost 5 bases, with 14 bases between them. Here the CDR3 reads CASMGGSVTEAFF. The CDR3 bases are TGTGCCAGCATGGGGGGATCGGTAACTGAAGCTTTCTTT.

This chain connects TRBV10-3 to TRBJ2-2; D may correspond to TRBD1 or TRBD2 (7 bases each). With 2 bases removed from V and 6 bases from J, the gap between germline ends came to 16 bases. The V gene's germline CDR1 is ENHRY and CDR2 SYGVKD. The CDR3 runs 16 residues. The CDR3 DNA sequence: TGTGCCATCAGTGAGCCCGTTCAGGGGGGGTCCGGGGAGCTGTTTTTT. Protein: CAISEPVQGGSGELFF.

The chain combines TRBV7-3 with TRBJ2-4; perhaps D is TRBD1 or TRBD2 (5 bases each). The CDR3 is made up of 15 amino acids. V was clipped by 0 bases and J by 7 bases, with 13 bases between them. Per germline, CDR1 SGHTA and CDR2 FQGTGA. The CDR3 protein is CASSLTGAEGNIQYF. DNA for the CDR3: TGTGCCAGCAGCTTAACCGGGGCCGAAGGCAACATTCAGTACTTC.

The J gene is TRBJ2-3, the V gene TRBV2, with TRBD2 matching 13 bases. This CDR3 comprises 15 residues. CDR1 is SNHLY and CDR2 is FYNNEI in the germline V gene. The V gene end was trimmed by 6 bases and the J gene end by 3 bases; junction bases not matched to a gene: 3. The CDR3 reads CASRRLAGGTDTQYF. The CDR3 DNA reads TGTGCCAGCAGGAGACTAGCGGGGGGTACAGATACGCAGTATTTT.

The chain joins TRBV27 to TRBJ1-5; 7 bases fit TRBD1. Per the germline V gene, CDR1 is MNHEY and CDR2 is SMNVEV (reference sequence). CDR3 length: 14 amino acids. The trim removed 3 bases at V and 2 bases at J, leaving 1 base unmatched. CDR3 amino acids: CASSFTGGNQPQHF. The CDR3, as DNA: TGTGCCAGCAGTTTCACAGGGGGCAATCAGCCCCAGCATTTT.

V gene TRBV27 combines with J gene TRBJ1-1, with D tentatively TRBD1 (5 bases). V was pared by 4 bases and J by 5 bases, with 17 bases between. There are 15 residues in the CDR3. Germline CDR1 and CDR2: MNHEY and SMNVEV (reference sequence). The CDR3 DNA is TGTGCCAGCAGTTCTTCCAACGGGAGGGGAACTGAAGCTTTCTTT. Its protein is CASSSSNGRGTEAFF.

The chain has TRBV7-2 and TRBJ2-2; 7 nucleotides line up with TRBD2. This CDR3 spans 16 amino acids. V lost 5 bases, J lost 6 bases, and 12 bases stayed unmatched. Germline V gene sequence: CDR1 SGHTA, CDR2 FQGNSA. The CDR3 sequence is CASSQQSGVAAGELFF. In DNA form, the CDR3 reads TGTGCCAGCAGCCAACAAAGCGGGGTCGCCGCCGGGGAGCTGTTTTTT.

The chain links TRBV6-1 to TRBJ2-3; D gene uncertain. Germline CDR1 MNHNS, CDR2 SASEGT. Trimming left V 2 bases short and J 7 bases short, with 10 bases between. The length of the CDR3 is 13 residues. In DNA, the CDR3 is TGTGCCAGCAGTGAATTTGGGGAAAATACGCAGTATTTT. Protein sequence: CASSEFGENTQYF.

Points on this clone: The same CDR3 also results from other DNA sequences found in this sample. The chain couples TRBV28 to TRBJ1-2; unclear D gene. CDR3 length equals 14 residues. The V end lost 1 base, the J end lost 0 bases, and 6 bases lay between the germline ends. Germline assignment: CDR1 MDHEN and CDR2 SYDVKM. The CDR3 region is CASSLSGANYGYTF. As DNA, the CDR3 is TGTGCCAGCAGTTTATCAGGAGCTAACTATGGCTACACCTTC.

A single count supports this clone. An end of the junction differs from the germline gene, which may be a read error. CDR3 bases: TGTGCCAGCTCCCCACGGGCCGGGGAGCTGTTTTTT. Translation: CASSPRAGELFF. V and J are TRBV18 and TRBJ2-2; D is undetermined. The V gene's germline CDR1 is KGHSH and CDR2 LQKENI. CDR3 size: 12 residues.

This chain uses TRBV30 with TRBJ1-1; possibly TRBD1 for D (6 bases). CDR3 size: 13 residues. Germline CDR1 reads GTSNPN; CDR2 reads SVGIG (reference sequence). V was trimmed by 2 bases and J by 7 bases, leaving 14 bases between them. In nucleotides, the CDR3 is TGTGCCTGGAGTCGACAGGTGGGAAATGAAGCTTTCTTT. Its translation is CAWSRQVGNEAFF.

The CDR3 nucleotides read TGCGCCAGCAGCCCGGGACACTCCTACAATGAGCAGTTCTTC. As protein: CASSPGHSYNEQFF. The chain uses TRBV5-1 and TRBJ2-1; D is possibly TRBD1 (6 bases). CDR1 and CDR2 (germline): SGHRS, YFSETQ. V lost 4 bases to trimming and J lost 0 bases, with 8 bases between them. The CDR3 totals 14 residues.

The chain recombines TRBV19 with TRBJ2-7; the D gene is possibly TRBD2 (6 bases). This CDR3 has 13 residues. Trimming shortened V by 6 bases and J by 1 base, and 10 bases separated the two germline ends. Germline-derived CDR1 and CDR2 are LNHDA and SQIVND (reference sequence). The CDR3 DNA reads TGTGCCAGTAGGGGGACTTTTTCCTACGAGCAGTACTTC. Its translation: CASRGTFSYEQYF.

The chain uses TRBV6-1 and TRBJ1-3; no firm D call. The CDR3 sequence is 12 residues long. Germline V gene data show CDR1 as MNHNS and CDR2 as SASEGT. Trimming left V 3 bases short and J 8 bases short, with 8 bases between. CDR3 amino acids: CASSETLDTIYF. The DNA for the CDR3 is TGTGCCAGCAGTGAGACCCTAGACACCATATATTTT.

The DNA of the CDR3 is TGCAGCGTTGAAGAGTCTGTCAGTGAAGCTTTCTTT. It specifies CSVEESVSEAFF. The chain has TRBV29-1 and TRBJ1-1; no firm D call. V gave up 0 bases and J gave up 7 bases, with 9 bases separating them. There are 12 residues in the CDR3. Germline CDR1 reads SQVTM; CDR2 reads ANQGSEA. The entire variable domain, with the rest obtained from reference TRBV29-1 and TRBJ1-1, is as follows: SAVISQKPSRDICQRGTSLTIQCQVDSQVTMMFWYRQQPGQSLTLIATANQGSEATYESGFVIDKFPISRPNLTFSTLTVSNMSPEDSSIYLCSVEESVSEAFFGQGTRLTVV.

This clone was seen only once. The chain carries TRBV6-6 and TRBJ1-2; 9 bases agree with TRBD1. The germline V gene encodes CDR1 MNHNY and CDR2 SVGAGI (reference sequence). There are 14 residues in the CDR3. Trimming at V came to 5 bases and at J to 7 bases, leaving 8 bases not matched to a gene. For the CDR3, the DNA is TGTGCCAGCAGTGGTGCCGGGACAGGGATTGGCTACACCTTC. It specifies CASSGAGTGIGYTF.

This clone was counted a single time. CDR3 nucleotide sequence: TGTGCCAGCACGGGAGGGGGCGAGGAGACCCAGTACTTC. Translation: CASTGGGEETQYF. The V and J genes are TRBV6-5 and TRBJ2-5; D perhaps matches TRBD2 (8 bases). CDR1 is MNHEY, CDR2 SVGAGI, per germline. Trimming shortened V by 7 bases and J by 5 bases, and 14 bases separated the two germline ends. CDR3 length equals 13 residues.